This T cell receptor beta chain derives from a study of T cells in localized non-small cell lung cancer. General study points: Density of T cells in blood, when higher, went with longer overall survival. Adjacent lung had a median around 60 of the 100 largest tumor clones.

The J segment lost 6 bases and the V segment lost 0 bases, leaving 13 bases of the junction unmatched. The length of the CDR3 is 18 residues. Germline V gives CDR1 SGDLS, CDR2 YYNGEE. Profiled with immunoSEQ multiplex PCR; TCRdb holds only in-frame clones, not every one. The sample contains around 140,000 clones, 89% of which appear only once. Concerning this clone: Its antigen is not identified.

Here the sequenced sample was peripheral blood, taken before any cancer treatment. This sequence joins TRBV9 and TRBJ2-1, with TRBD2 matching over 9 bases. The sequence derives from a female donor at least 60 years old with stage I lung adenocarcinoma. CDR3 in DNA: TGTGCCAGCAGCGTAGATCGGGTGATGGCGGGAGGGTTCAATGAGCAGTTCTTC. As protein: CASSVDRVMAGGFNEQFF.